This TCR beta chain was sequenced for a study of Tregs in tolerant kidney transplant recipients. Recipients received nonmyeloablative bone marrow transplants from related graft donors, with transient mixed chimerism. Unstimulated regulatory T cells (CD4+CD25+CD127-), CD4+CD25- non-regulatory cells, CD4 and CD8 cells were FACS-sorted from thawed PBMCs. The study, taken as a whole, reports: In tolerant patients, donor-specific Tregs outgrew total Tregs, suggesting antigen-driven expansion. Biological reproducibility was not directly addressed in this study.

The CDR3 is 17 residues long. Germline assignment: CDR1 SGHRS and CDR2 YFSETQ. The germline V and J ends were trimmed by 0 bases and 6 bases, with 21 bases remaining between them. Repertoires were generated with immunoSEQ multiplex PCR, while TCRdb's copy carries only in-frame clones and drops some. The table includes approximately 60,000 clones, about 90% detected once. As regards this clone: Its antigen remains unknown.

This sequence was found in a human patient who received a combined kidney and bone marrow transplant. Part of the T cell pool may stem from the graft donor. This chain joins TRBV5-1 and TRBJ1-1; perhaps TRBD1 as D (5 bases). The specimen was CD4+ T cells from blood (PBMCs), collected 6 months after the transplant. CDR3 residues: CASSLGERATVLAEAFF. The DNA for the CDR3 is TGCGCCAGCAGCTTGGGGGAACGTGCGACAGTCCTCGCTGAAGCTTTCTTT.